Below, 23 T cell receptor beta chains from the same sample are listed, as sequenced in a study of blood T cell repertoires in COVID-19. Sequencing was performed with immunoSEQ multiplex PCR; in TCRdb, only in-frame clones are kept and a portion is missing. The sample lists 380,000 or so clones, approximately 86% seen once, with under 8.5% in the top ten. Sequencing used peripheral blood. Receptor source: a woman aged 60-75 years with COVID-19, enrolled during active disease.

The gene calls are TRBV5-1 and TRBJ2-5; a weak D match, TRBD2 (6 bases). Germline V gene sequence: CDR1 SGHRS, CDR2 YFSETQ. V was clipped by 5 bases and J by 2 bases, with 13 bases between them. The CDR3 has 14 residues. The CDR3, as DNA: TGCGCCAGCAGACAATTAGCGGATCAAGAGACCCAGTACTTC. Protein: CASRQLADQETQYF.

CDR3 DNA: TGTGCCAGCAGTTACTGGCTCCAGTCGAACACCGGGGAGCTGTTTTTT. Its protein is CASSYWLQSNTGELFF. The chain couples TRBV6-2 or TRBV6-3 to TRBJ2-2, with unresolved D. The CDR3 spans 16 residues. V was cut by 1 base and J by 0 bases, with 9 bases left in between. The germline V gene encodes CDR1 MNHEY and CDR2 SVGEGT.

The chain links TRBV7-8 to TRBJ2-7, with 9 bases fitting TRBD2. Germline loops: CDR1 SGHVS, CDR2 FQNEAQ. V lost 6 bases and J lost 5; bases outside the gene matches: 17. The CDR3 totals 17 residues. The CDR3 is CASSQSWRGGIVDEQYF. The CDR3 DNA reads TGTGCCAGCAGTCAATCTTGGCGGGGGGGCATTGTCGACGAGCAGTACTTC.

The sample holds a few counts of this clone. Other nucleotide sequences from this sample produce the same CDR3. The V and J genes are TRBV2 and TRBJ2-5, with 8 bases matching TRBD2. In germline, CDR1 is SNHLY, CDR2 FYNNEI. V lost 2 bases to trimming and J lost 7 bases; unmatched junction nucleotides: 9. The CDR3 totals 15 residues. Written as DNA, the CDR3 is TGTGCCAGCAGTGAATGGGCGGGGGGCGGTGGGACCCAGTACTTC. Protein: CASSEWAGGGGTQYF.

V usage is TRBV28 and J usage is TRBJ2-3; 8 bases line up with TRBD1. Germline lookup yields CDR1 MDHEN and CDR2 SYDVKM. V dropped 2 bases and J dropped 4; count of bases not matched to a gene: 2. This CDR3 has 14 amino acids. CDR3: CASSLGQGPDTQYF. CDR3 bases: TGTGCCAGCAGTTTAGGACAGGGTCCAGATACGCAGTATTTT.

The rearrangement joins TRBV5-1 to TRBJ2-7; the match to TRBD2 covers 8 bases. This CDR3 region has 14 residues. Unmatched junction bases numbered 10, after V lost 4 bases and J lost 7 bases. Per germline, CDR1 SGHRS and CDR2 YFSETQ. The CDR3, as DNA: TGCGCCAGCAGCGCCCGGACTAGCCCTGGAGAGCAGTACTTC. Protein: CASSARTSPGEQYF.

The V gene is TRBV7-3, the J gene TRBJ1-2; no definite D call. Germline V gene data show CDR1 as SGHTA and CDR2 as FQGTGA. Trimming shortened V by 4 bases and J by 8 bases, and 8 bases separated the two germline ends. The CDR3 totals 11 residues. For the CDR3, the DNA is TGTGCCAGCAGCTCGGGTATGGGCTACACCTTC. Translating it yields CASSSGMGYTF.

The CDR3: CASSFQAYNEQFF. In nucleotides, the CDR3 is TGCGCCAGCAGCTTTCAGGCCTACAATGAGCAGTTCTTC. J is TRBJ2-1 and V is TRBV5-1; D is uncertain. Per the germline V gene, CDR1 is SGHRS and CDR2 is YFSETQ. V lost 2 bases to trimming and J lost 2 bases, with 5 bases between them. The CDR3 contains 13 residues. The complete variable domain, with remaining parts taken from reference TRBV5-1 and TRBJ2-1, reads KAGVTQTPRYLIKTRGQQVTLSCSPISGHRSVSWYQQTPGQGLQFLFEYFSETQRNKGNFPGRFSGRQFSNSRSEMNVSTLELGDSALYLCASSFQAYNEQFFGPGTRLTVL.

The chain is built from TRBV11-2 and TRBJ2-5; D is perhaps TRBD2 (5 bases). Germline V CDR1 and CDR2: SGHAT, FQNNGV. Trimming took 5 bases from V and 7 from J, leaving 8 bases between them. There are 11 residues in the CDR3. Here the CDR3 DNA reads TGTGCCAGCAGCCCTGCGGGGACCCAGTACTTC. Translation gives CASSPAGTQYF.

The chain employs TRBV5-1 and TRBJ2-2; TRBD2 agrees at 7 bases. CDR3 length equals 15 residues. CDR1 SGHRS and CDR2 YFSETQ come from the germline V gene. The trim removed 4 bases at V and 3 bases at J, leaving 6 bases unmatched. Here the CDR3 DNA reads TGCGCCAGCAGCAGGGAGCGGGGAGACACCGGGGAGCTGTTTTTT. Protein: CASSRERGDTGELFF.

The rearrangement links TRBV7-2 to TRBJ2-1; 8 bases are a match to TRBD2. Germline V gene data show CDR1 as SGHTA and CDR2 as FQGNSA. The trim removed 1 base at V and 4 bases at J, leaving 6 bases unmatched. This CDR3 is 16 amino acids long. The CDR3 region has the DNA TGTGCCAGCAGCTTAGGGATTAGCGGGGAGTACAATGAGCAGTTCTTC. Its translation is CASSLGISGEYNEQFF.

V is TRBV6-5 and J is TRBJ1-2, with 8 bases aligning to TRBD1. The germline V gene has CDR1 MNHEY and CDR2 SVGAGI. Trimming removed 6 bases from V and 5 bases from J; junction bases left unmatched: 8. This CDR3 spans 14 amino acids. CDR3 region: CASRRTGSGYGYTF. CDR3 in DNA: TGTGCCAGCAGGCGGACAGGGTCTGGGTATGGCTACACCTTC.

The chain couples TRBV4-1 to TRBJ1-1; TRBD1 might be the D (5 bases). The CDR3 spans 17 residues. V was trimmed by 4 bases and J by 6 bases, leaving 24 bases between them. The V gene's germline CDR1 is MGHRA and CDR2 YSYEKL. The CDR3 sequence: CASSPPPGGGKFAEAFF. CDR3 DNA sequence: TGCGCCAGCAGCCCTCCCCCCGGGGGGGGGAAATTCGCTGAAGCTTTCTTT.

Regarding this clone: One end of the junction fails to match germline, which may point to a read error. The chain is built from TRBV4-1 and TRBJ1-4; no reliable D call. This CDR3 has 11 amino acids. The germline V gene encodes CDR1 MGHRA and CDR2 YSYEKL. The DNA for the CDR3 is TGCGCCAGCAGCCAAGAAGGTCCCCGGGTTTTT. Its protein product is CASSQEGPRVF.

This chain links TRBV2 with TRBJ2-5, with 8 bases lining up with TRBD2. Trimming took 4 bases from V and 5 from J; bases not matched to a gene: 9. Germline CDR1 is SNHLY and CDR2 is FYNNEI. The CDR3 spans 15 residues. In nucleotides, the CDR3 is TGTGCCAGCAGTGCTTACGGGGGGGCGGGTGAGACCCAGTACTTC. Translating gives CASSAYGGAGETQYF.

This chain joins TRBV19 and TRBJ1-1; TRBD1 agrees at 9 bases. J was trimmed by 4 bases and V by 5 bases; bases with no gene match: 5. The CDR3 has 14 residues. Germline assignment: CDR1 LNHDA and CDR2 SQIVND (reference sequence). CDR3 protein: CASSSTGGGTEAFF. The CDR3 DNA is TGTGCCAGTAGTTCAACAGGGGGCGGCACTGAAGCTTTCTTT. Full variable domain (outside the CDR3, taken from reference TRBV19 and TRBJ1-1): DGGITQSPKYLFRKEGQNVTLSCEQNLNHDAMYWYRQDPGQGLRLIYYSQIVNDFQKGDIAEGYSVSREKKESFPLTVTSAQKNPTAFYLCASSSTGGGTEAFFGQGTRLTVV.

The chain links TRBV7-2 to TRBJ1-6, with D hard to call. Germline V lookup: CDR1 SGHTA, CDR2 FQGNSA. This CDR3 is built from 15 residues. V lost 5 bases and J lost 4, with 12 bases in between. The CDR3 coding sequence is TGTGCCAGCAGCCACCCAAGAGATTATAATTCACCCCTCCACTTT. This codes for CASSHPRDYNSPLHF.

This clone was seen a single time. J is TRBJ1-2 and V is TRBV3-1 (or the pseudogene TRBV3-2); D gene ambiguous. The CDR3 has 14 residues. The V gene's germline CDR1 is LGHDT and CDR2 YNNKEL (reference sequence). V was trimmed by 7 bases and J by 5 bases, leaving 17 bases between them. CDR3: CASTLTARGYGYTF. The CDR3 bases are TGTGCCAGCACCTTGACGGCTCGAGGATATGGCTACACCTTC.

V gene TRBV19 combines with J gene TRBJ1-5; D not certain. This CDR3 region has 13 residues. CDR1 and CDR2 from the germline V gene are LNHDA and SQIVND (reference sequence). V lost 7 bases and J 2 bases, leaving 9 bases between the germline ends. The CDR3 nucleotides read TGTGCCAGTAACCCGGTCCGCAATCAGCCCCAGCATTTT. Its protein product is CASNPVRNQPQHF.

The CDR3 DNA reads as TGTGCCAGCAGTCTATTAGGCAGCCCTAGCTCTGGAAACACCATATATTTT. It specifies CASSLLGSPSSGNTIYF. The chain recombines TRBV2 with TRBJ1-3; no reliable D call. Germline CDR1 and CDR2: SNHLY and FYNNEI. The length of the CDR3 is 17 residues. The V and J ends lost 5 bases and 0 bases respectively, with 17 bases between them.

The chain is built from TRBV2 and TRBJ1-4, with 10 bases that match TRBD1. Germline V gene data show CDR1 as SNHLY and CDR2 as FYNNEI. The J segment lost 5 bases and the V segment lost 2 bases, leaving 2 bases of the junction unmatched. This CDR3 spans 15 amino acids. The CDR3 spells CASSESGQGNEKLFF. The CDR3 coding sequence is TGTGCCAGCAGTGAATCGGGACAGGGGAATGAAAAACTGTTTTTT.

In DNA, the CDR3 is TGTGCCAGCAGTTTGGGACAGACCAACACTGAAGCTTTCTTT. Translation: CASSLGQTNTEAFF. V and J are TRBV7-9 and TRBJ1-1; TRBD1 aligns across 7 bases. The CDR3 is made up of 14 amino acids. V gave up 6 bases and J gave up 2 bases; unmatched junction bases: 6. In germline, CDR1 is SEHNR, CDR2 FQNEAQ (reference sequence).

V gene TRBV6-5 combines with J gene TRBJ2-3; 11 bases align to TRBD2. J gave up 5 bases and V 5 bases, and 6 bases lay outside the gene matches. CDR1 MNHEY and CDR2 SVGAGI come from the germline V gene. The CDR3 is 15 amino acids. The CDR3 DNA follows: TGTGCCAGCAGTCTGCTAGCGGGGGGAGAAGATACGCAGTATTTT. As protein: CASSLLAGGEDTQYF.